Listed here are 25 T cell receptor beta chains from one sample, sequenced in a study of graft-versus-host responses after intestinal transplantation. Intraepithelial plus lamina propria lymphocytes were released by processing graft tissue. Produced via immunoSEQ multiplex PCR; TCRdb's table is partial and in-frame only. This sample has about 63,000 clones, with roughly 89% found just once. The sample in question was ileum tissue, obtained 350 to 400 days after transplant. The receptors were sampled from a human patient who received an intestinal transplant, so some T cells may come from the graft donor.

The CDR3 DNA is TGCGCCAGCAGTGAGTCGGGACAACATTCACCCCTCCACTTT. Protein sequence: CASSESGQHSPLHF. This chain links TRBV10-1 with TRBJ1-6, with D perhaps matching TRBD1 (6 bases). The CDR3 has 14 amino acids. Trimming removed 0 bases from V and 8 bases from J, with 8 bases in between. Germline V lookup: CDR1 WNHNN, CDR2 SYGVQD (reference sequence).

The V and J genes are TRBV12-5 and TRBJ1-5; D not resolved. Germline V gene sequence: CDR1 LGHNT, CDR2 FRNRAP. Trimming left V 4 bases short and J 0 bases short, with 22 bases between. This CDR3 is built from 19 residues. As DNA, the CDR3 is TGTGCTAGTGGTTGGACCTTAGACGGCCTCGAGACTAGCAATCAGCCCCAGCATTTT. Amino acid sequence: CASGWTLDGLETSNQPQHF. Full variable domain (outside the CDR3, taken from reference TRBV12-5 and TRBJ1-5): DARVTQTPRHKVTEMGQEVTMRCQPILGHNTVFWYRQTMMQGLELLAYFRNRAPLDDSGMPKDRFSAEMPDATLATLKIQPSEPRDSAVYFCASGWTLDGLETSNQPQHFGDGTRLSIL.

The CDR3 bases are TGTGCCAGCAGTGTTATTGCCGGACAGGGGGCTCAGCCCCAGCATTTT. Translating gives CASSVIAGQGAQPQHF. The V gene is TRBV2, the J gene TRBJ1-5; 11 bases align to TRBD1. CDR1 is SNHLY and CDR2 is FYNNEI in the germline V gene. Trimming removed 4 bases from V and 6 bases from J; junction bases left unmatched: 8. This CDR3 comprises 16 residues.

This clone appeared a few times. The rearrangement uses TRBV6-6 and TRBJ2-7, with D possibly being TRBD1 (6 bases). The CDR3 covers 16 residues. V gave up 2 bases and J gave up 3 bases, with 17 bases separating them. Germline CDR1 MNHNY, CDR2 SVGAGI (reference sequence). As DNA, the CDR3 is TGTGCCAGCAGTTACAACGATCAGGACAGTATCTACGAGCAGTACTTC. Protein sequence: CASSYNDQDSIYEQYF.

The chain carries TRBV2 and TRBJ1-6; 8 bases are a match to TRBD1. The germline CDR1 and CDR2 sequences are SNHLY and FYNNEI. J was trimmed by 8 bases and V by 7 bases; bases with no gene match: 7. CDR3 length equals 14 residues. CDR3 loop: CASNVQGADSPLHF. As DNA, the CDR3 is TGTGCCAGCAATGTCCAGGGGGCTGATTCACCCCTCCACTTT.

The V call is TRBV25-1, the J call TRBJ1-2; D uncertain. The V gene lost 7 bases and the J gene lost 2 bases, with 8 bases spanning the gap. Germline V lookup: CDR1 MGHDK, CDR2 SYGVNS. This CDR3 comprises 12 residues. CDR3 protein: CASMSGNYGYTF. CDR3 bases: TGTGCCAGCATGTCCGGCAACTATGGCTACACCTTC.

J is TRBJ2-2 and V is TRBV29-1; D tentatively reads TRBD1 or TRBD2 (5 bases each). The V and J ends lost 6 bases and 9 bases respectively, with 14 bases between them. The CDR3 totals 12 residues. CDR1 is SQVTM, CDR2 ANQGSEA, per germline. CDR3 sequence: CSVQGDLRELFF. CDR3 nucleotide sequence: TGCAGCGTCCAAGGGGACCTCCGGGAGCTGTTTTTT.

CDR3 region: CASSVSLPGTSGSIGGTDTQYF. The DNA of the CDR3 is TGTGCCAGCAGCGTTTCCCTACCCGGGACTAGCGGGAGTATTGGTGGCACAGATACGCAGTATTTT. V and J are TRBV9 and TRBJ2-3, with 14 bases that match TRBD2. Germline CDR1 reads SGDLS; CDR2 reads YYNGEE. This CDR3 spans 22 amino acids. With 2 bases clipped from V and 1 base from J, the junction kept 18 bases outside the gene matches.

The CDR3, as DNA: TGTGCCAGCAGACACAGGGATAGGAATACGCAGTATTTT. Translating gives CASRHRDRNTQYF. The genes are TRBV6-5 and TRBJ2-3; possibly TRBD1 for D (6 bases). Trimming pared 6 bases from V and 7 bases from J, leaving 14 bases between. Germline V gene lookup returns CDR1 MNHEY and CDR2 SVGAGI. The CDR3 spans 13 residues.

This clone was picked up a small number of times. The V gene is TRBV19, the J gene TRBJ1-3; D not certain. V lost 11 bases and J 4 bases, leaving 15 bases between the germline ends. This CDR3 region has 13 residues. Per germline, CDR1 LNHDA and CDR2 SQIVND (reference sequence). In DNA form, the CDR3 reads TGTGCCTCACGGGGAGTTTTCGGAAACACCATATATTTT. It translates to CASRGVFGNTIYF.

This rearrangement joins TRBV5-4 to TRBJ2-4; 10 positions agree with TRBD1. This CDR3 has 15 amino acids. V was clipped by 7 bases and J by 0 bases; unmatched bases: 4. CDR1 is SGHNT, CDR2 YYREEE, per germline (reference sequence). CDR3 sequence reads: CASLGQGLAKNIQYF. DNA of the CDR3: TGTGCCAGCCTGGGACAGGGGCTAGCCAAAAACATTCAGTACTTC.

The chain recombines TRBV19 with TRBJ2-1, with 11 nucleotides matching TRBD2. Trimming cost V 4 bases and J 4 bases; bases outside gene matches: 3. This CDR3 contains 15 residues. Per germline, CDR1 LNHDA and CDR2 SQIVND (reference sequence). The CDR3 coding sequence is TGTGCCAGTAGTACATTAGCGGGAGGGTACAATGAGCAGTTCTTC. Its protein is CASSTLAGGYNEQFF.

V usage is TRBV4-1 and J usage is TRBJ2-2; D is undetermined. This CDR3 region has 13 residues. With 2 bases removed from V and 7 bases from J, the gap between germline ends came to 8 bases. CDR1 is MGHRA and CDR2 is YSYEKL in the germline V gene. The CDR3 sequence is CASSQTESGELFF. CDR3 sequence (DNA): TGCGCCAGCAGCCAAACGGAGAGCGGGGAGCTGTTTTTT.

The V and J genes are TRBV7-9 and TRBJ2-5; D is perhaps TRBD1 (5 bases). Germline-derived CDR1 and CDR2 are SEHNR and FQNEAQ (reference sequence). The CDR3 runs to 15 residues. V lost 1 base and J 2 bases, leaving 11 bases between the germline ends. CDR3 protein: CASSLGGAVQETQYF. CDR3 in DNA: TGTGCCAGCAGCTTAGGGGGCGCGGTACAAGAGACCCAGTACTTC.

The chain uses TRBV6-1 and TRBJ2-7, with 8 bases fitting TRBD1. V trimming: 4 bases; J trimming: 4 bases; junction bases outside the gene matches: 12. Looked up from germline, CDR1 is MNHNS and CDR2 is SASEGT. This CDR3 has 16 residues. Here the CDR3 DNA reads TGTGCCAGCAGTGCCCTCCCTGGACAGGGTATTTACGAGCAGTACTTC. Residues: CASSALPGQGIYEQYF.

The chain has TRBV19 and TRBJ2-1; D is ambiguous. CDR1 is LNHDA, CDR2 SQIVND, per germline (reference sequence). V was trimmed by 9 bases and J by 6 bases, leaving 9 bases between them. The CDR3 has 11 residues. As DNA, the CDR3 is TGTGCCAGCACCGAGTTCAATGAGCAGTTCTTC. Amino acids: CASTEFNEQFF.

This clone came up once. This chain joins TRBV28 and TRBJ1-5; 7 nucleotides align to TRBD1. The CDR3 totals 15 residues. Germline CDR1 reads MDHEN; CDR2 reads SYDVKM. Trimming removed 5 bases from V and 4 bases from J; junction bases left unmatched: 8. CDR3 DNA: TGTGCCAGCAGTCTCTGGGACAGAGATAATCAGCCCCAGCATTTT. It translates to CASSLWDRDNQPQHF.

The chain is built from TRBV7-2 and TRBJ1-2, with a weak D call TRBD1 (5 bases). The CDR3 length is 18 residues. Germline CDR1 is SGHTA and CDR2 is FQGNSA. The V end lost 1 base, the J end lost 1 base, and 19 bases lay between the germline ends. CDR3 nucleotides: TGTGCCAGCAGCTTAGTTGGTGGGGACGACGATCTTAACTATGGCTACACCTTC. This encodes CASSLVGGDDDLNYGYTF.

The J gene is TRBJ1-5, the V gene TRBV6-4, with TRBD1 as a possible D gene (6 bases). Per germline, CDR1 MRHNA and CDR2 SNTAGT. Trimming stripped 7 bases from V and 5 bases from J, with 21 bases between. The CDR3 consists of 16 residues. The DNA for the CDR3 is TGTGCCAGCACCCCAAAGAGGGGGAGAGGCCATCAGCCCCAGCATTTT. This sequence encodes CASTPKRGRGHQPQHF.

The chain couples TRBV4-2 to TRBJ1-1; D not certain. Looked up from germline, CDR1 is LGHNA and CDR2 is YNFKEQ. The CDR3 extends over 13 amino acids. Trimming removed 5 bases at V and 5 bases at J, with 12 bases between. This chain's CDR3 is CASSAGGDTEAFF. As DNA, the CDR3 is TGTGCCAGCAGCGCCGGCGGTGATACTGAAGCTTTCTTT.

The rearrangement joins TRBV11-2 to TRBJ2-7; D is unresolved. CDR1 and CDR2 (germline): SGHAT, FQNNGV. The CDR3 covers 11 residues. The ends were cut back, 7 bases at V and 2 bases at J, with 6 bases in the middle. The CDR3 here is CASTDAYEQYF. The CDR3 DNA is TGTGCCAGCACTGACGCCTACGAGCAGTACTTC.

V gene TRBV5-6 combines with J gene TRBJ2-3; no reliable D call. Germline CDR1 is SGHDT and CDR2 is YYEEEE. V dropped 1 base and J dropped 5 bases, with 5 bases sitting between them. This CDR3 is 12 amino acids long. As DNA, the CDR3 is TGTGCCAGCAGCTTGTTTAAAGATACGCAGTATTTT. Translating it yields CASSLFKDTQYF.

The genes are TRBV7-6 and TRBJ2-2; a possible D gene is TRBD1 (6 bases). The V gene lost 5 bases and the J gene lost 5 bases, with 9 bases spanning the gap. Germline values: CDR1 SGHVS, CDR2 FNYEAQ. The CDR3 is 13 residues long. The CDR3 DNA follows: TGTGCCAGCAGCCCACAGGGAACCGGGGAGCTGTTTTTT. It translates to CASSPQGTGELFF.

The chain is built from TRBV28 and TRBJ2-1; 9 nucleotides match TRBD1. J gave up 8 bases and V 5 bases, and 10 bases lay outside the gene matches. This CDR3 has 15 amino acids. Looked up from germline, CDR1 is MDHEN and CDR2 is SYDVKM. The CDR3 region has the DNA TGTGCCAGCAGTGAAGAACAGGGGGCATGGGATGAGCAGTTCTTC. Protein sequence: CASSEEQGAWDEQFF.

DNA of the CDR3: TGTGCCAGCAGGATGGACATCGGTGAAAAACTGTTTTTT. It translates to CASRMDIGEKLFF. The genes are TRBV6-1 and TRBJ1-4, with D perhaps TRBD1 (5 bases). CDR3 length: 13 amino acids. V was cut by 6 bases and J by 7 bases, with 12 bases left in between. In germline, CDR1 is MNHNS, CDR2 SASEGT.